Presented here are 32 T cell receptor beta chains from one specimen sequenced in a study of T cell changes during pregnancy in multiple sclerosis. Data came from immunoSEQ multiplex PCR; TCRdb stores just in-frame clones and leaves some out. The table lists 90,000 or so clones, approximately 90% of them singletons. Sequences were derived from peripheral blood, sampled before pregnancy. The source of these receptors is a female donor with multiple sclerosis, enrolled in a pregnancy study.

The CDR3: CSVPQTKGAIVEAFF. CDR3 nucleotide sequence: TGCAGCGTTCCCCAGACGAAGGGGGCAATCGTTGAAGCTTTCTTT. V gene TRBV29-1 combines with J gene TRBJ1-1, with 7 bases fitting TRBD1. V trimming: 5 bases; J trimming: 7 bases; junction bases outside the gene matches: 16. The CDR3 loop spans 15 amino acids. Germline-derived CDR1 and CDR2 are SQVTM and ANQGSEA. The full variable domain, in which reference TRBV29-1 and TRBJ1-1 provide the parts outside the CDR3, is SAVISQKPSRDICQRGTSLTIQCQVDSQVTMMFWYRQQPGQSLTLIATANQGSEATYESGFVIDKFPISRPNLTFSTLTVSNMSPEDSSIYLCSVPQTKGAIVEAFFGQGTRLTVV.

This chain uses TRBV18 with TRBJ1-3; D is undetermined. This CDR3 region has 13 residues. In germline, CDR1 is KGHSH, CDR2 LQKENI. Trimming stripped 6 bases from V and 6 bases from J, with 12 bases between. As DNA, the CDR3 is TGTGCCAGCTCCCCCGTCTTAATAAACACCATATATTTT. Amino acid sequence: CASSPVLINTIYF.

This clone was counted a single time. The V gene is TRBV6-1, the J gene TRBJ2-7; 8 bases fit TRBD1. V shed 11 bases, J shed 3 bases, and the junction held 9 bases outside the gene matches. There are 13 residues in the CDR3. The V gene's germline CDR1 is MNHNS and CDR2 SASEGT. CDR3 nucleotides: TGTGCCGGGACCAGGGGGCCCAACTACGAGCAGTACTTC. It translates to CAGTRGPNYEQYF.

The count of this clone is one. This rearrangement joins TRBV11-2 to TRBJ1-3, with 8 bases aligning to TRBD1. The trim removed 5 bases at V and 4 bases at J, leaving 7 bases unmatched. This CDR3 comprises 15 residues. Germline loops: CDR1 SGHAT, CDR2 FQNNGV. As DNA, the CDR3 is TGTGCCAGCAGCCCGACGGACAGGGCAGGAAACACCATATATTTT. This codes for CASSPTDRAGNTIYF.

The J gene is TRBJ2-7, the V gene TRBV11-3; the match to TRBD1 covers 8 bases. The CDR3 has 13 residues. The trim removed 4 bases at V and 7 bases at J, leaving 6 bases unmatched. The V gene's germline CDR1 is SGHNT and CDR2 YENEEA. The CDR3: CASSSRTGWEQYF. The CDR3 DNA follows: TGTGCCAGCAGCTCCCGGACAGGGTGGGAGCAGTACTTC. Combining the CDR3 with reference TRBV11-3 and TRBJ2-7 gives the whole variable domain EAGVVQSPRYKIIEKKQPVAFWCNPISGHNTLYWYLQNLGQGPELLIRYENEEAVDDSQLPKDRFSAERLKGVDSTLKIQPAELGDSAVYLCASSSRTGWEQYFGPGTRLTVT.

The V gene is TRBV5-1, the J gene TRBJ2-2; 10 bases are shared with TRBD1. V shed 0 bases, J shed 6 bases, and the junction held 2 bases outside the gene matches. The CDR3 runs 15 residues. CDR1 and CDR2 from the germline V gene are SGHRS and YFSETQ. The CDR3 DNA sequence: TGCGCCAGCAGCTTGGTGGGACAGGGGTCCGGGGAGCTGTTTTTT. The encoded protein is CASSLVGQGSGELFF. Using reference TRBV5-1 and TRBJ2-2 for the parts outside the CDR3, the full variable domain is KAGVTQTPRYLIKTRGQQVTLSCSPISGHRSVSWYQQTPGQGLQFLFEYFSETQRNKGNFPGRFSGRQFSNSRSEMNVSTLELGDSALYLCASSLVGQGSGELFFGEGSRLTVL.

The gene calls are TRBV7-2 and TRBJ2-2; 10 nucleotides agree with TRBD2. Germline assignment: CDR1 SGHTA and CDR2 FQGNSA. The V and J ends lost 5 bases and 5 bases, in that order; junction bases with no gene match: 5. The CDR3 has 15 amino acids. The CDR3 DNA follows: TGTGCCAGCAGCCAGCGGGGGGGCGGGACCGGGGAGCTGTTTTTT. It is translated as CASSQRGGGTGELFF. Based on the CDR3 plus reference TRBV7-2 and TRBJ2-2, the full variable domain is GAGVSQSPSNKVTEKGKDVELRCDPISGHTALYWYRQSLGQGLEFLIYFQGNSAPDKSGLPSDRFSAERTGGSVSTLTIQRTQQEDSAVYLCASSQRGGGTGELFFGEGSRLTVL.

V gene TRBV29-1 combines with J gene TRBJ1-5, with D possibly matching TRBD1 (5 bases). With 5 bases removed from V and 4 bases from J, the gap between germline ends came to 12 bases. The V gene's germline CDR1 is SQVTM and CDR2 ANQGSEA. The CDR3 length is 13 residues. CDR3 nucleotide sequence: TGCAGCGTTAGCGACAGCTTAAATCAGCCCCAGCATTTT. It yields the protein CSVSDSLNQPQHF.

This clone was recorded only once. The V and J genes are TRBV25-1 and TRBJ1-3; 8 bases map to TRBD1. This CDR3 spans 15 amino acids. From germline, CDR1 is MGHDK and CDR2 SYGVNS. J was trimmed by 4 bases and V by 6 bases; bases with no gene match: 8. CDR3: CASSGQGKGGNTIYF. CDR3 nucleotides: TGTGCCAGCAGCGGACAGGGAAAAGGAGGAAACACCATATATTTT.

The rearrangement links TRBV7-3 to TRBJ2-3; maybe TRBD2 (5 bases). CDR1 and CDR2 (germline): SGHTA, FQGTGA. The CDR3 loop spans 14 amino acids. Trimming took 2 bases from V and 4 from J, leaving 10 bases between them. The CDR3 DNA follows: TGTGCCAGCAGCTTACTAGGCGGGCCAGATACGCAGTATTTT. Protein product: CASSLLGGPDTQYF.

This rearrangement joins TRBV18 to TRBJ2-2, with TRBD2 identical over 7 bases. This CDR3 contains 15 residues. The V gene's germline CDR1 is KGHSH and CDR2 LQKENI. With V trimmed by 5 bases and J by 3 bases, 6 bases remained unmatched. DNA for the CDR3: TGTGCCAGCTCAGCAGGGAGGGCGGACACCGGGGAGCTGTTTTTT. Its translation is CASSAGRADTGELFF.

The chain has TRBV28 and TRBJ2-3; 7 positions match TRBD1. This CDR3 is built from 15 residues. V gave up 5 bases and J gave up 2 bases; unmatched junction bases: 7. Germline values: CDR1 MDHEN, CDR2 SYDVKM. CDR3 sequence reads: CASSLDRVLTDTQYF. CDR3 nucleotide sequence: TGTGCCAGCAGTCTTGACAGGGTGCTCACAGATACGCAGTATTTT.

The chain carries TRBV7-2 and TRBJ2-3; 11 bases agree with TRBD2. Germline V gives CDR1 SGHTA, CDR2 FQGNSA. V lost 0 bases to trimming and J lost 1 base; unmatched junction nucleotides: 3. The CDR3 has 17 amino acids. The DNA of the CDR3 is TGTGCCAGCAGCTTAGCAAGGGGACTAGCGGGCACAGATACGCAGTATTTT. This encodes CASSLARGLAGTDTQYF. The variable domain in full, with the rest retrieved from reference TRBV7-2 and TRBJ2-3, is GAGVSQSPSNKVTEKGKDVELRCDPISGHTALYWYRQSLGQGLEFLIYFQGNSAPDKSGLPSDRFSAERTGGSVSTLTIQRTQQEDSAVYLCASSLARGLAGTDTQYFGPGTRLTVL.

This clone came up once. CDR3 in amino acids: CASSQDRTGTYEQYF. The CDR3 DNA follows: TGCGCCAGCAGCCAAGACCGGACAGGAACCTACGAGCAGTACTTC. The V call is TRBV4-3, the J call TRBJ2-7; TRBD1 agrees at 7 bases. The germline CDR1 and CDR2 sequences are LGHNA and YSLEER. V was pared by 0 bases and J by 2 bases, with 4 bases of the junction left unmatched. The CDR3 runs 15 residues.

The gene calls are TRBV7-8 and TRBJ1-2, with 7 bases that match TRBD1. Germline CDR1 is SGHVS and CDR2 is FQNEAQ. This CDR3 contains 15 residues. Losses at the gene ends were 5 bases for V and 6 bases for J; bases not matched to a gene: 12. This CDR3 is CASSTGPEGADGYTF. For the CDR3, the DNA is TGTGCCAGCAGCACAGGACCGGAGGGGGCTGATGGCTACACCTTC.

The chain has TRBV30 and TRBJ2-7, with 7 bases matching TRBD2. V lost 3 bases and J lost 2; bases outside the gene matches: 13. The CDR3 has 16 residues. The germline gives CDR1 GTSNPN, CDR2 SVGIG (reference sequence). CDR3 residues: CAWRGGGGPKTYEQYF. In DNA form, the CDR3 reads TGTGCCTGGAGGGGTGGGGGAGGGCCGAAAACCTACGAGCAGTACTTC.

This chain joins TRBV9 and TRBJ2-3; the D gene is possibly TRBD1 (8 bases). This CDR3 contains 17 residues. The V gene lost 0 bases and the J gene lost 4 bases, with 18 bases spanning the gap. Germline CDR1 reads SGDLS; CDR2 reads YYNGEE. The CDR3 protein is CASSVGGGQAGADTQYF. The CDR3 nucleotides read TGTGCCAGCAGCGTAGGGGGGGGACAGGCTGGGGCAGATACGCAGTATTTT.

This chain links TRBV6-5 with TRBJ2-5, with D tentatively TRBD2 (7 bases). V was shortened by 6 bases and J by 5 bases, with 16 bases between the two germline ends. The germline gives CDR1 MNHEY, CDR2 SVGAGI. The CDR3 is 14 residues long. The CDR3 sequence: CASRPTGGRETQYF. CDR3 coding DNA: TGTGCCAGCAGACCCACGGGGGGCCGGGAGACCCAGTACTTC.

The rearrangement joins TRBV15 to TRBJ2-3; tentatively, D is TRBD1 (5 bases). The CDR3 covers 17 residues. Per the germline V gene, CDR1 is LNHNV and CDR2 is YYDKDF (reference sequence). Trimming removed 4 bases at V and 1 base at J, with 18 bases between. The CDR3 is CATSTIGAWSGTDTQYF. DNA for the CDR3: TGTGCCACCAGCACAATAGGGGCCTGGTCCGGCACAGATACGCAGTATTTT.

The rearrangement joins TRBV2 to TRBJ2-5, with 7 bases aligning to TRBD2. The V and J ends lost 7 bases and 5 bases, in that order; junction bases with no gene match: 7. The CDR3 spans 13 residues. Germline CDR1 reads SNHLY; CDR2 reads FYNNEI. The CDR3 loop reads CASKAGEVETQYF. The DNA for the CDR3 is TGTGCCAGCAAGGCGGGAGAGGTGGAGACCCAGTACTTC.

CDR3 coding DNA: TGTGCCAGCAGCTTAGAAAGCCTCCCCGGGGAGCTGTTTTTT. Translation gives CASSLESLPGELFF. V gene TRBV11-3 combines with J gene TRBJ2-2; D is unresolved. Deletions cut 0 bases from V and 6 bases from J, with 8 bases between. This CDR3 spans 14 amino acids. Germline CDR1 SGHNT, CDR2 YENEEA.

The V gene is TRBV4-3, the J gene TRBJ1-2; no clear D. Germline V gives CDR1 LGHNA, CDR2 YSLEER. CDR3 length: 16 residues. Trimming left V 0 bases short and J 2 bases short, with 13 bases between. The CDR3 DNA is TGCGCCAGCAGCCAAGAACTTCAAGTCCGAAACTATGGCTACACCTTC. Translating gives CASSQELQVRNYGYTF.

The CDR3 spells CASSPPGQGNGGYTF. The CDR3 nucleotides are TGTGCCAGCTCACCCCCGGGACAGGGTAATGGGGGCTACACCTTC. The V and J genes are TRBV18 and TRBJ1-2, with 9 bases aligning to TRBD1. V was pared by 3 bases and J by 8 bases, with 10 bases of the junction left unmatched. Looked up from germline, CDR1 is KGHSH and CDR2 is LQKENI. The CDR3 runs 15 residues.

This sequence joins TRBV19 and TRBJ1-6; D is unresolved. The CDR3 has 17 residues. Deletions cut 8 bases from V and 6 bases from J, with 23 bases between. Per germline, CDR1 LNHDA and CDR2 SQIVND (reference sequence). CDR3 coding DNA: TGTGCCAGTCAACGGGATGTTCTTGATGGTGGTAATTCACCCCTCCACTTT. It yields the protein CASQRDVLDGGNSPLHF.

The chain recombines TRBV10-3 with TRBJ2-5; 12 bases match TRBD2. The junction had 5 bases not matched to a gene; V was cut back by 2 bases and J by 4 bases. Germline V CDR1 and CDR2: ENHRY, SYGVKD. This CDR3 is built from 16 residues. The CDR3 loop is CAISERLAGGPETQYF. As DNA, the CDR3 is TGTGCCATCAGTGAGAGGCTAGCGGGAGGGCCAGAGACCCAGTACTTC.

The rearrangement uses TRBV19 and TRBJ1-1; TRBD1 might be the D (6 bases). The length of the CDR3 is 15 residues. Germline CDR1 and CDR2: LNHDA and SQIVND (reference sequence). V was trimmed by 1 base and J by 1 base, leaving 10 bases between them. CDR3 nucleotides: TGTGCCAGTAGTATAGGGAAACAGGGGAACACTGAAGCTTTCTTT. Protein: CASSIGKQGNTEAFF. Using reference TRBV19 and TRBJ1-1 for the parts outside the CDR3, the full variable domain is DGGITQSPKYLFRKEGQNVTLSCEQNLNHDAMYWYRQDPGQGLRLIYYSQIVNDFQKGDIAEGYSVSREKKESFPLTVTSAQKNPTAFYLCASSIGKQGNTEAFFGQGTRLTVV.

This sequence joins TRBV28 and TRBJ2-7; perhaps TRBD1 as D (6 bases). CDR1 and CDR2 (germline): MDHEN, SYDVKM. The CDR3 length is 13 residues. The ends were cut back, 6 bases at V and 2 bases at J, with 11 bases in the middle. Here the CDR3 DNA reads TGTGCCAGCAGCCGAGGACAGCCCTACGAGCAGTACTTC. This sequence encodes CASSRGQPYEQYF. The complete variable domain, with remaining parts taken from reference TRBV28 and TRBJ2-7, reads DVKVTQSSRYLVKRTGEKVFLECVQDMDHENMFWYRQDPGLGLRLIYFSYDVKMKEKGDIPEGYSVSREKKERFSLILESASTNQTSMYLCASSRGQPYEQYFGPGTRLTVT.

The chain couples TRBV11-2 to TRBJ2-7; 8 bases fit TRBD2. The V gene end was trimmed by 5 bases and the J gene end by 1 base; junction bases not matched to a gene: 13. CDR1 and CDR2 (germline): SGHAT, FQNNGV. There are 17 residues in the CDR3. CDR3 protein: CASSGGPGTRDSYEQYF. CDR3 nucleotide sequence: TGTGCCAGCAGCGGGGGTCCCGGGACTAGGGATTCCTACGAGCAGTACTTC.

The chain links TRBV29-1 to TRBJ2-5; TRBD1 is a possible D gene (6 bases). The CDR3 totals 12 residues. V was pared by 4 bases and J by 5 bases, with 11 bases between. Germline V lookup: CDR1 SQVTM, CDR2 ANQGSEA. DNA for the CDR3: TGCAGCGTTGTTCTGGGGGCCGAGACCCAGTACTTC. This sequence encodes CSVVLGAETQYF.

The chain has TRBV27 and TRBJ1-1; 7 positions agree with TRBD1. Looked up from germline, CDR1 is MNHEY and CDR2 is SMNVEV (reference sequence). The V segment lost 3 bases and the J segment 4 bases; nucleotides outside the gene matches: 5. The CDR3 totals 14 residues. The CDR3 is CASSLTGFGTEAFF. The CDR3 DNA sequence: TGTGCCAGCAGTTTGACAGGGTTCGGCACTGAAGCTTTCTTT.

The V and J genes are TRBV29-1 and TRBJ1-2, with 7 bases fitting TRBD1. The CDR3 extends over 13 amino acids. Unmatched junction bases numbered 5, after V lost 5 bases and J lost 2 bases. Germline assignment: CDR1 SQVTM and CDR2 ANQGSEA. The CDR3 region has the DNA TGCAGCGTTTCGGGACAGCCCAACTATGGCTACACCTTC. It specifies CSVSGQPNYGYTF.

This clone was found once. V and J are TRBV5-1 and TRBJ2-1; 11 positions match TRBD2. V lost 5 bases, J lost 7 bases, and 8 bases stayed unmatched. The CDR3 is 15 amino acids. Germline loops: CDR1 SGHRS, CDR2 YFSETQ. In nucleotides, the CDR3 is TGCGCCAGCAGTCTTAGCGGGGGGGCTGAGAATGAGCAGTTCTTC. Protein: CASSLSGGAENEQFF. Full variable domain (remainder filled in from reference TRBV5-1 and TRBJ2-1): KAGVTQTPRYLIKTRGQQVTLSCSPISGHRSVSWYQQTPGQGLQFLFEYFSETQRNKGNFPGRFSGRQFSNSRSEMNVSTLELGDSALYLCASSLSGGAENEQFFGPGTRLTVL.